Listed below are T cell receptor beta chains from one sample, sequenced in a study of Ad26.COV2.S vaccination and SARS-CoV-2 variants. TCRdb keeps only in-frame clones here, not all; method: immunoSEQ multiplex PCR. In the table there are about 410,000 clones, approximately 90% of which are singletons. Material: peripheral blood, obtained in a trial of Ad26.COV2.S vaccine versus placebo. The receptor set was obtained from a person between 18 and 60 years old who received the Ad26.COV2.S COVID-19 vaccine or a placebo. The CDR3 runs from the conserved cysteine through the conserved F or W. D genes are given only for firm matches. The size of a clone is reported for some rows only, either as once, few or many, or as a class for expanded clones.

j_call,clone_size,v_call,d_call,cdr3_aa
TRBJ2-1,-,TRBV15,TRBD1,CATSRGDSIDEQFF
TRBJ1-2,-,TRBV6-4,-,CASRQRQAINYGYTF
TRBJ2-7,-,TRBV7-2,TRBD1,CASSKTGTGDYEQYF
TRBJ2-5,-,TRBV6-1,TRBD2,CASSEWFTPAGAQETQYF
TRBJ1-2,once,TRBV2,-,CASGGQIYGYTF
TRBJ2-7,few,TRBV27,-,CASSSYEQYF
TRBJ2-1,-,TRBV5-6,TRBD2,CASSPALSGSSYNEQFF
TRBJ2-2,-,TRBV6-2/TRBV6-3,TRBD2,CASSPTGLAGANTGELFF
TRBJ2-5,-,TRBV30,-,CAWKQGGQETQYF
TRBJ1-3,-,TRBV7-2,-,CASSVESSGNTIYF
TRBJ2-3,-,TRBV7-6,-,CASSLAVPHAGDTQYF
TRBJ1-6,-,TRBV15,TRBD1,CATSRDTTGGNSPLHF
TRBJ2-1,-,TRBV19,-,CASSFLDNEQFF
TRBJ1-4,-,TRBV10-3,TRBD1,CAIHVGTGGEKLFF
TRBJ2-4,-,TRBV11-2,TRBD1,CASSRQGAAKNIQYF
TRBJ1-1,-,TRBV27,TRBD1,CASVGTGTSTEAFF
TRBJ2-1,-,TRBV10-3,-,CAIRRGESSYNEQFF
TRBJ2-7,once,TRBV6-1,-,CASSESRYRGEQYF
TRBJ2-1,-,TRBV19,-,CASTRDYNEQFF
TRBJ2-7,once,TRBV30,-,CAWTLQGSSYEQYF
TRBJ2-3,-,TRBV15,TRBD2,CATSSNTGTSGSDTQYF
TRBJ1-1,few,TRBV6-5,TRBD1,CASSRTGQGNTEAFF
TRBJ2-7,-,TRBV5-4,-,CASSLEQGAYEQYF
TRBJ2-3,-,TRBV3-1/TRBV3-2,-,CASSPKGISTDTQYF
TRBJ2-4,-,TRBV19,TRBD2,CATSSEWPSGRILLAKNIQYF
TRBJ1-2,-,TRBV3-1/TRBV3-2,TRBD1,CASSQRTGGVGNYGYTF
TRBJ2-7,-,TRBV4-1,TRBD2,CASSQVSPGLAGEQYF
TRBJ1-2,once,TRBV9,-,CASSLSPGQGIGYGYTF
TRBJ2-5,-,TRBV18,-,CASSPMAVEQETQYF
TRBJ1-6,-,TRBV7-9,TRBD1,CASSTSYRGSSYNSPLHF
TRBJ2-5,-,TRBV27,TRBD2,CASSLRPPRLADITIQETQYF
TRBJ2-7,-,TRBV19,-,CASRRDNYEQYF
TRBJ2-3,-,TRBV27,-,CASSPLSTDTQYF
TRBJ2-1,-,TRBV3-1/TRBV3-2,TRBD1,CASSLGQGGYNEQFF
TRBJ1-4,-,TRBV30,-,CAWSTGGQAEKLFF
TRBJ1-1,-,TRBV28,-,CASSLQDTEAFF
TRBJ1-1,once,TRBV6-6,TRBD1,CASRPQGDNTEAFF
TRBJ2-3,-,TRBV24-1,TRBD2,CATSVSTGGRGTDTQYF
TRBJ2-1,-,TRBV10-1,TRBD2,CASSETTLAGSYNEQFF
TRBJ2-7,-,TRBV6-6,TRBD2,CASTPTSGRTEQYF
TRBJ1-1,-,TRBV27,TRBD1,CASSPTTGWAEAFF
TRBJ2-1,-,TRBV7-9,-,CASSLGLDEQFF
TRBJ1-1,-,TRBV18,-,CASSPGLVATEAFF
TRBJ2-5,-,TRBV5-1,-,CASSLSHSGETQYF